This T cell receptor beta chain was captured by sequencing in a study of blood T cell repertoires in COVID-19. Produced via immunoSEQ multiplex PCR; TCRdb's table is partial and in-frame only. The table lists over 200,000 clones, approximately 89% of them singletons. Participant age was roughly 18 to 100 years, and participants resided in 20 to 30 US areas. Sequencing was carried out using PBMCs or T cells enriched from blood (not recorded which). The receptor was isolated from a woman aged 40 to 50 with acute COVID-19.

CDR3: CAISESRGFAATNEKLFF. In DNA, the CDR3 is TGTGCCATCAGTGAGTCGCGGGGATTCGCTGCAACTAATGAAAAACTGTTTTTT. This rearrangement joins TRBV10-3 to TRBJ1-4; no reliable D call. The ends were cut back, 0 bases at V and 0 bases at J, with 14 bases in the middle. From germline, CDR1 is ENHRY and CDR2 SYGVKD. This CDR3 has 18 amino acids.